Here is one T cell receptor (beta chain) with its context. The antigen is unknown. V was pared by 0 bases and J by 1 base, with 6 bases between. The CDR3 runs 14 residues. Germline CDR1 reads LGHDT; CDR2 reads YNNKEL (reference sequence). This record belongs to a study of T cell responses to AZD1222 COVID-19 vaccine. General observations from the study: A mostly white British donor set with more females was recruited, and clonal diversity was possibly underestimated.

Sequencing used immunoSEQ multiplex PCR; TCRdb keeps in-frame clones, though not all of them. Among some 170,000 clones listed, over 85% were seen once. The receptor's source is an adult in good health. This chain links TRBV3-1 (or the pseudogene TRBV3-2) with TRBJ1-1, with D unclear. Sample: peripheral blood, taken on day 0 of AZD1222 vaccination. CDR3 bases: TGTGCCAGCAGCCAAGACACCAGGAACACTGAAGCTTTCTTT. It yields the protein CASSQDTRNTEAFF.